These 27 T cell receptor beta chains were all obtained from the same sample, sequenced in a study of radiation and T cells in renal cell carcinoma. The time point was: blood 2 weeks post-SBRT. Treatment: 15 Gy SBRT to primary tumor, nephrectomy 4 weeks later. Sequencing used immunoSEQ multiplex PCR; TCRdb keeps in-frame clones, though not all of them. The sample has 120,000 or so clones, more than 75% seen once. The sample was blood, taken from a patient whose treatment included radiotherapy and nephrectomy. Every receptor here comes from a woman between 65 and 79 years old with renal cell carcinoma.

The chain links TRBV15 to TRBJ2-7; D is possibly TRBD1 or TRBD2 (5 bases each). The germline gives CDR1 LNHNV, CDR2 YYDKDF (reference sequence). The length of the CDR3 is 15 residues. Trimming took 5 bases from V and 1 from J, leaving 15 bases between them. The CDR3 sequence is CATSASGQGSYEQYF. The CDR3, as DNA: TGTGCCACCAGCGCTTCGGGGCAAGGGTCCTACGAGCAGTACTTC.

The chain carries TRBV5-1 and TRBJ2-3; 7 bases are a match to TRBD2. CDR1 and CDR2 from the germline V gene are SGHRS and YFSETQ. The length of the CDR3 is 16 residues. V shed 6 bases and J 2 bases; nucleotides not matched to a gene: 12. The CDR3 is CASTLDPGLLTDTQYF. DNA for the CDR3: TGCGCCAGCACCTTAGATCCGGGACTACTCACAGATACGCAGTATTTT.

The chain links TRBV4-2 to TRBJ2-5; the D is unclear. This CDR3 spans 15 amino acids. Per the germline V gene, CDR1 is LGHNA and CDR2 is YNFKEQ. V gave up 1 base and J gave up 1 base, with 10 bases separating them. CDR3: CASSQGSLIQETQYF. As DNA, the CDR3 is TGTGCCAGCAGCCAAGGTAGTCTTATCCAAGAGACCCAGTACTTC.

The genes are TRBV7-2 and TRBJ2-4; D remains ambiguous. CDR1 SGHTA and CDR2 FQGNSA come from the germline V gene. The ends were cut back, 1 base at V and 9 bases at J, with 16 bases in the middle. This CDR3 comprises 15 residues. CDR3 amino acids: CASSLVLAAPGIQYF. CDR3 sequence (DNA): TGTGCCAGCAGCTTAGTCTTGGCGGCCCCGGGCATTCAGTACTTC.

This chain joins TRBV7-2 and TRBJ2-2, with 9 bases that match TRBD1. Unmatched junction bases numbered 6, after V lost 1 base and J lost 6 bases. The CDR3 is 16 amino acids. In germline, CDR1 is SGHTA, CDR2 FQGNSA. CDR3 in amino acids: CASSLGGTGIAGELFF. The CDR3 nucleotides are TGTGCCAGCAGCTTAGGGGGGACAGGGATCGCCGGGGAGCTGTTTTTT.

This chain joins TRBV20-1 and TRBJ1-1; 7 nucleotides agree with TRBD1. The length of the CDR3 is 11 residues. Germline CDR1 and CDR2: DFQATT and SNEGSKA (reference sequence). CDR3 region: CSQGGWTEAFF. CDR3 DNA: TGCAGCCAAGGGGGCTGGACTGAAGCTTTCTTT.

CDR3 DNA sequence: TGTGCCTGGAGTGTGAAAGATACGCAGTATTTT. Its protein product is CAWSVKDTQYF. The rearrangement joins TRBV30 to TRBJ2-3; D unresolved. V was cut by 0 bases and J by 5 bases, with 3 bases left in between. The germline CDR1 and CDR2 sequences are GTSNPN and SVGIG (reference sequence). The CDR3 runs 11 residues. The full variable domain, completed using reference TRBV30 and TRBJ2-3, is SQTIHQWPATLVQPVGSPLSLECTVEGTSNPNLYWYRQAAGRGLQLLFYSVGIGQISSEVPQNLSASRPQDRQFILSSKKLLLSDSGFYLCAWSVKDTQYFGPGTRLTVL.

This clone was seen a few times. V is TRBV27 and J is TRBJ1-1; perhaps TRBD1 as D (5 bases). The V gene lost 7 bases and the J gene lost 1 base, with 13 bases spanning the gap. This CDR3 is built from 14 residues. Germline V gene lookup returns CDR1 MNHEY and CDR2 SMNVEV (reference sequence). CDR3 coding DNA: TGTGCCAGCAATTCCAACAGGAAGAACACTGAAGCTTTCTTT. Its protein product is CASNSNRKNTEAFF.

In this sample, this clone turned up once. The chain uses TRBV5-1 and TRBJ1-6; D not resolved. V lost 3 bases and J 7 bases, leaving 14 bases between the germline ends. The CDR3 is made up of 15 amino acids. Germline V gene lookup returns CDR1 SGHRS and CDR2 YFSETQ. CDR3 DNA sequence: TGCGCCAGCAGCTCCGGGTGGGATATAAATTCACCCCTCCACTTT. Protein: CASSSGWDINSPLHF. The entire variable domain, with the rest obtained from reference TRBV5-1 and TRBJ1-6, is as follows: KAGVTQTPRYLIKTRGQQVTLSCSPISGHRSVSWYQQTPGQGLQFLFEYFSETQRNKGNFPGRFSGRQFSNSRSEMNVSTLELGDSALYLCASSSGWDINSPLHFGNGTRLTVT.

The chain has TRBV29-1 and TRBJ2-1, with D uncertain. Trimming left V 4 bases short and J 7 bases short, with 11 bases between. The CDR3 runs 12 residues. CDR1 is SQVTM, CDR2 ANQGSEA, per germline. The CDR3 DNA reads as TGCAGCGTTGTGGGCAGAAAGAATGAGCAGTTCTTC. Protein sequence: CSVVGRKNEQFF.

This chain links TRBV19 with TRBJ2-3, with D unresolved. The CDR3 length is 13 residues. Trimming stripped 5 bases from V and 4 bases from J, with 10 bases between. CDR1 and CDR2 from the germline V gene are LNHDA and SQIVND (reference sequence). For the CDR3, the DNA is TGTGCCAGTAGTCCCCCTGGGGCAGATACGCAGTATTTT. This gives the protein CASSPPGADTQYF.

The CDR3 sequence is CAISESGGKNYGYTF. CDR3 nucleotide sequence: TGTGCCATCAGTGAGTCGGGGGGGAAGAACTATGGCTACACCTTC. The rearrangement links TRBV10-3 to TRBJ1-2, with a weak D call TRBD1 (5 bases). Germline assignment: CDR1 ENHRY and CDR2 SYGVKD. This CDR3 has 15 amino acids. Trimming pared 0 bases from V and 2 bases from J, leaving 10 bases between.

The genes are TRBV9 and TRBJ2-2, with D possibly matching TRBD2 (5 bases). This CDR3 region has 14 residues. V was pared by 4 bases and J by 7 bases, with 14 bases between. CDR1 is SGDLS and CDR2 is YYNGEE in the germline V gene. DNA of the CDR3: TGTGCCAGCAGCACTAGTGAAGGAAACGGGGAGCTGTTTTTT. Translating it yields CASSTSEGNGELFF.

The rearrangement joins TRBV4-3 to TRBJ2-1; no definite D call. CDR3 length: 13 amino acids. Trimming shortened V by 5 bases and J by 3 bases, and 8 bases separated the two germline ends. CDR1 LGHNA and CDR2 YSLEER come from the germline V gene. CDR3 bases: TGCGCCAGCAGCGAAATTCACTACAATGAGCAGTTCTTC. This sequence encodes CASSEIHYNEQFF.

The V and J genes are TRBV5-1 and TRBJ2-2; TRBD2 is a possible D gene (7 bases). Germline-derived CDR1 and CDR2 are SGHRS and YFSETQ. This CDR3 region has 17 residues. Trimming left V 4 bases short and J 0 bases short, with 16 bases between. The CDR3 here is CASSPRGGGTNTGELFF. DNA of the CDR3: TGCGCCAGCAGCCCTAGGGGGGGCGGGACGAACACCGGGGAGCTGTTTTTT.

The chain joins TRBV6-5 to TRBJ1-6, with unresolved D. Germline V gives CDR1 MNHEY, CDR2 SVGAGI. V lost 6 bases to trimming and J lost 7 bases, with 10 bases between them. The CDR3 has 13 residues. CDR3 sequence (DNA): TGTGCCAGCAGCGCGAAGGCCAATTCACCCCTCCACTTT. Translated: CASSAKANSPLHF.

The chain uses TRBV4-1 and TRBJ2-7, with D tentatively TRBD1 (6 bases). The germline V gene has CDR1 MGHRA and CDR2 YSYEKL. CDR3 length equals 12 residues. The V end lost 2 bases, the J end lost 6 bases, and 8 bases lay between the germline ends. Here the CDR3 DNA reads TGCGCCAGCAGCCAAACAGGGTCCGAGCAGTACTTC. Translation gives CASSQTGSEQYF.

The chain carries TRBV7-9 and TRBJ2-3; D may be TRBD1 or TRBD2 (6 bases each). The germline V gene has CDR1 SEHNR and CDR2 FQNEAQ (reference sequence). CDR3 length: 16 residues. The V end lost 1 base, the J end lost 3 bases, and 14 bases lay between the germline ends. CDR3 amino acids: CASSLDGGARTDTQYF. The CDR3, as DNA: TGTGCCAGCAGCTTAGACGGGGGCGCGAGGACAGATACGCAGTATTTT.

V and J are TRBV5-4 and TRBJ1-2; tentative D call: TRBD1 (6 bases). Germline V gene data show CDR1 as SGHNT and CDR2 as YYREEE (reference sequence). The CDR3 sequence is 15 residues long. V was clipped by 1 base and J by 4 bases, with 14 bases between them. CDR3 sequence reads: CASSLYGGQAYGYTF. In DNA form, the CDR3 reads TGTGCCAGCAGCTTGTATGGGGGGCAGGCCTATGGCTACACCTTC.

V gene TRBV11-2 combines with J gene TRBJ2-2; tentatively, D is TRBD2 (6 bases). Germline V gene lookup returns CDR1 SGHAT and CDR2 FQNNGV. Trimming shortened V by 0 bases and J by 2 bases, and 10 bases separated the two germline ends. The CDR3 length is 16 residues. The CDR3 nucleotides read TGTGCCAGCAGCTTAGATTCGGGACTCAACACCGGGGAGCTGTTTTTT. Translating it yields CASSLDSGLNTGELFF.

This chain links TRBV11-2 with TRBJ2-3; D gene uncertain. Trimming pared 4 bases from V and 6 bases from J, leaving 17 bases between. Per germline, CDR1 SGHAT and CDR2 FQNNGV. The CDR3 consists of 15 residues. DNA of the CDR3: TGTGCCAGCAGCTACGCTAGTTCCCCTAGGGATACGCAGTATTTT. This sequence encodes CASSYASSPRDTQYF.

This chain uses TRBV14 with TRBJ2-1, with 12 positions matching TRBD2. Germline CDR1 is SGHDN and CDR2 is FVKESK. Trimming at V came to 5 bases and at J to 3 bases, leaving 2 bases not matched to a gene. This CDR3 has 15 amino acids. CDR3 bases: TGTGCCAGCAGCGTGGGACTAGCGGGCTACAATGAGCAGTTCTTC. It specifies CASSVGLAGYNEQFF.

J is TRBJ1-3 and V is TRBV7-9; D remains unclear. Germline-derived CDR1 and CDR2 are SEHNR and FQNEAQ (reference sequence). The CDR3 covers 14 residues. Trimming stripped 4 bases from V and 4 bases from J, with 11 bases between. CDR3 loop: CASSSRTAGNTIYF. CDR3 nucleotides: TGTGCCAGCAGCTCCCGGACGGCAGGAAACACCATATATTTT.

This clone was seen more than once but under ten times. The chain joins TRBV19 to TRBJ1-6; the match to TRBD1 covers 8 bases. The germline gives CDR1 LNHDA, CDR2 SQIVND (reference sequence). The CDR3 has 14 amino acids. Trimming took 7 bases from V and 7 from J; bases not matched to a gene: 6. The CDR3 nucleotides read TGTGCCAGTATCCCGACAGGGGAAAATTCACCCCTCCACTTT. Translating it yields CASIPTGENSPLHF.

CDR3 residues: CASSLMGTEAFF. The CDR3 DNA is TGTGCCAGCAGCTTGATGGGGACTGAAGCTTTCTTT. The rearrangement links TRBV7-9 to TRBJ1-1; D gene uncertain. Germline V gene lookup returns CDR1 SEHNR and CDR2 FQNEAQ (reference sequence). The CDR3 has 12 amino acids. V was pared by 3 bases and J by 5 bases, with 7 bases between.

This chain connects TRBV5-1 to TRBJ1-6; 7 positions agree with TRBD1. Trimming took 1 base from V and 8 from J; bases not matched to a gene: 9. There are 16 residues in the CDR3. Germline V gives CDR1 SGHRS, CDR2 YFSETQ. CDR3 sequence (DNA): TGCGCCAGCAGCTTGAGAACCGGGACAGAGTATTCACCCCTCCACTTT. It translates to CASSLRTGTEYSPLHF.

CDR3 sequence reads: CASTFLLMNTEAFF. The CDR3 DNA is TGTGCCAGCACCTTCCTCCTCATGAACACTGAAGCTTTCTTT. The genes are TRBV11-2 and TRBJ1-1; D unresolved. This CDR3 has 14 amino acids. The V gene's germline CDR1 is SGHAT and CDR2 FQNNGV. The germline V and J ends were trimmed by 7 bases and 0 bases, with 12 bases remaining between them.